This T cell receptor (beta chain) was profiled in a study of blood T cell repertoires in COVID-19 (TCRdb year 2020). General notes on the study: Collaborator samples came from the United States, Italy and Spain and covered acute and convalescent phases of COVID-19. Nearly every sample came with metadata listing a de-identified subject ID, COVID-19 status, age in years and sex. A freely available public database, intended as a resource for researchers studying the immune response to SARS-CoV-2, is where the repertoires were released. The samples were drawn from two sources: the first 160 participants of the ongoing ImmuneRACE study, and some 1,300 subjects contributed by 6 global collaborators. Deeply sampled blood TCRbeta repertoires from subjects exposed to, actively infected with, or recovered from COVID-19 were included in the dataset. The prospective study material was composed of cDNA or gDNA derived from T cells, B-cell-depleted T cells, or PBMCs. HLA class I and class II types, where available, came from metadata supplied by the sample provider rather than from assay-based typing.

Turning to this clone: It lacks a known antigen. Base qualities are not at hand, and no much larger clone is one base apart.

Between the V and J ends, shortened by 8 bases and 8 bases respectively, the junction contains 15 bases. The CDR3 holds 13 amino acids from the cysteine to the phenylalanine. The entry retains the CDR3 DNA only, 39 bases that are in frame from base 1. The germline V gene gives CDR1 as MDHEN and CDR2 as SYDVKM. TCRbeta CDR3 regions were amplified from genomic DNA by means of the immunoSEQ Assay, a bias-controlled multiplex PCR. As for the authors' bioinformatics: Within the assay, amplification of reference gene primers was used to estimate how many nucleated cells each sample contained. To quantify the absolute abundance of each unique TCRbeta CDR3 rearrangement, sequence reads were collapsed and filtered. For each sample, productive Simpson clonality was calculated by taking the square root of Simpson's diversity index across productive rearrangements. TCRdb holds this immuneACCESS table with in-frame rearrangements only. Some clones are missing; in checked studies, unresolved V genes explain under half, and the rest has no known cause. V and J calls plus clone size are reproduced from that table; the DNA served to infer D and trimming. The sample table lists more than 200,000 clones, around 84% of them with a count of one. The ten largest clones take up around 5.1% of the sample.

One collaborating source in Seattle enrolled patients during active infection and followed them longitudinally through the course of disease. The collaborating institutions used their own protocols to collect whole blood in K2EDTA tubes. Collaborator samples were shipped for TCRbeta analysis as frozen whole blood, isolated PBMCs, or DNA extracted from either sample type. Study-wide findings and limitations: How much clinical and demographic metadata was included differed by source and by participant, and the metadata was provided uncurated.

Sequenced material: peripheral blood. This receptor was taken from an older woman with COVID-19, enrolled during active disease. The V gene is TRBV28 and the J gene is TRBJ1-4; the D gene is perhaps TRBD1, on 5 matching bases. Here is the DNA: TGTGCCAGCGGACCCCCAGGGCGGGAAAAACTGTTTTTT. This is translated as CASGPPGREKLFF. When the CDR3 is completed using the reference TRBV28 and TRBJ1-4 genes on either side, the full variable domain is DVKVTQSSRYLVKRTGEKVFLECVQDMDHENMFWYRQDPGLGLRLIYFSYDVKMKEKGDIPEGYSVSREKKERFSLILESASTNQTSMYLCASGPPGREKLFFGSGTQLSVL.